These 4 T cell receptor beta chains came from one sample sequenced in a study of breast tumors, draining lymph nodes, adjacent tissues (TCRdb year 2016). Lymph node samples were obtained from the axillary draining lymph nodes of breast cancer patients. Libraries were prepared through multiplex PCR. Sequenced on an Illumina HiSeq 2000. TCRdb trimmed public reads at Q25 via fastp, called clones via MiXCR and kept in-frame beta chains. Duplicate CDR3 protein sequences are folded into a single record with the most common DNA and genes. The sample table lists 180,000 or so distinct CDR3 sequences, approximately 30% of them with a count of one. The ten largest account for approximately 3.9% of the sample. The material sequenced was axillary lymph node tissue. These TCRs come from a female donor with breast cancer. Some clones in this sample may be carry-over from other donors' samples.

To note about this clonotype: This may arise from a read error, as a much more abundant clone is one base away. The chain joins TRBV6-2 or TRBV6-3 to TRBJ2-7; D is possibly TRBD1 (6 bases). V lost 6 bases and J 4 bases, leaving 13 bases between the germline ends. The CDR3 sequence is 13 residues long. CDR1 is MNHEY, CDR2 SVGEGT, per germline. The CDR3 DNA reads TGTGCCAGCAGGCAGGCTGACAGGTACGAGCAGTACTTC. Protein: CASRQADRYEQYF.

This clonotype showed up many times. This chain uses TRBV2 with TRBJ2-5, with D possibly TRBD2 on 5 matching bases. Trimming took 6 bases from V and 0 from J, leaving 17 bases between them. The CDR3 is 16 residues long. Germline assignment: CDR1 SNHLY and CDR2 FYNNEI. The CDR3 region has the DNA TGTGCCAGCAGAGGGAGAGACCCGCTGGACCAAGAGACCCAGTACTTC. It is translated as CASRGRDPLDQETQYF.

Written as DNA, the CDR3 is TGTGCCAGCAGCCGCGGGACTAGCGGGAGCGCAGATACGCAGTATTTT. Translated, it gives CASSRGTSGSADTQYF. The chain carries TRBV3-1 and TRBJ2-3; 14 nucleotides match TRBD2. Trimming removed 4 bases from V and 4 bases from J; junction bases left unmatched: 4. The CDR3 contains 16 residues. CDR1 is LGHDT, CDR2 YNNKEL, per germline (reference sequence).

This clonotype was observed many times. The chain couples TRBV11-2 to TRBJ2-2; 10 nucleotides align to TRBD1. After removal of 5 bases from V and 0 bases from J, the junction contained 9 bases not matched to a gene. Germline CDR1 reads SGHAT; CDR2 reads FQNNGV. CDR3 length: 18 residues. CDR3 DNA sequence: TGTGCCAGCAGCACCCGCGCCGGGACAGGGGCGAACACCGGGGAGCTGTTTTTT. It encodes CASSTRAGTGANTGELFF.